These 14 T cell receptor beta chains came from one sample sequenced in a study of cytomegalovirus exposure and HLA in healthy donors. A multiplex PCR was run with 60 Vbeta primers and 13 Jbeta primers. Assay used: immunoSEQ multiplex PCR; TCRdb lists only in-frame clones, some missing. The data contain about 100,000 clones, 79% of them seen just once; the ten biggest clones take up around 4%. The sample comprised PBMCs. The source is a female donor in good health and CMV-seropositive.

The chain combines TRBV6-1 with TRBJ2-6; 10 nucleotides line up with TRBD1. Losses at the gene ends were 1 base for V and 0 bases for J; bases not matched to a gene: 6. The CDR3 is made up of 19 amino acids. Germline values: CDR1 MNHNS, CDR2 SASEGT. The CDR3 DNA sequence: TGTGCCAGCAGTGAAGAAGGGACAGGGGCGAGCTCTGGGGCCAACGTCCTGACTTTC. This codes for CASSEEGTGASSGANVLTF.

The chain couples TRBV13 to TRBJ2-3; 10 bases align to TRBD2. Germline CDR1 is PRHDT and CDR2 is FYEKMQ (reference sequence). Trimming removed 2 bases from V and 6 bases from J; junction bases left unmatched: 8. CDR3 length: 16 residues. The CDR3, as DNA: TGTGCCAGCAGCTTAAGGTCTAGCGGGAGTAGGGATACGCAGTATTTT. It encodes CASSLRSSGSRDTQYF.

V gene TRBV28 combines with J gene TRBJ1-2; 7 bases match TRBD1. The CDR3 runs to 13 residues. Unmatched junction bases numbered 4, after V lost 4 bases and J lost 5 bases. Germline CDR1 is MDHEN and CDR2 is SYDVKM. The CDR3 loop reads CASSSGTDYGYTF. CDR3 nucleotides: TGTGCCAGCAGTTCCGGGACAGATTATGGCTACACCTTC.

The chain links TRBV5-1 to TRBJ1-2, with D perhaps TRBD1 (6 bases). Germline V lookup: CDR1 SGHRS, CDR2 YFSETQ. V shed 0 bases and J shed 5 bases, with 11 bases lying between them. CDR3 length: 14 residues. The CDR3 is CASSLGQVQYGYTF. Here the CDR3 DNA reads TGCGCCAGCAGCTTGGGACAGGTCCAGTATGGCTACACCTTC.

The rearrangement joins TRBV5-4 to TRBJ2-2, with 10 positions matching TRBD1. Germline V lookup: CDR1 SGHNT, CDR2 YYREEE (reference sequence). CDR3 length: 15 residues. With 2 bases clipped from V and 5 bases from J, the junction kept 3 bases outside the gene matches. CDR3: CASSFDRGQTGELFF. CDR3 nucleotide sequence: TGTGCCAGCAGCTTCGACAGGGGGCAGACCGGGGAGCTGTTTTTT.

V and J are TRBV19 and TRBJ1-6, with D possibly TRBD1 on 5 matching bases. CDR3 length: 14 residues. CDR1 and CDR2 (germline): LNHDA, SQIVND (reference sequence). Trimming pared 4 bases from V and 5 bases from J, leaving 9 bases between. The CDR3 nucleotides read TGTGCCAGTAGTAGGGGCGAAGATAATTCACCCCTCCACTTT. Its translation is CASSRGEDNSPLHF.

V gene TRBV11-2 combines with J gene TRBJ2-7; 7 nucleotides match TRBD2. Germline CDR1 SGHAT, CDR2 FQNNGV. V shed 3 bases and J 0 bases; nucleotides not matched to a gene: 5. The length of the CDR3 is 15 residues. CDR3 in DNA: TGTGCCAGCAGCTTCGCGGCTAGCGGCTCCTACGAGCAGTACTTC. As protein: CASSFAASGSYEQYF. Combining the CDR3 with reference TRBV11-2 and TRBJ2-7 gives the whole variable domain EAGVAQSPRYKIIEKRQSVAFWCNPISGHATLYWYQQILGQGPKLLIQFQNNGVVDDSQLPKDRFSAERLKGVDSTLKIQPAKLEDSAVYLCASSFAASGSYEQYFGPGTRLTVT.

CDR3 DNA: TGTGCCAGTAGTATTGGACACACAGATACGCAGTATTTT. As protein: CASSIGHTDTQYF. The chain has TRBV19 and TRBJ2-3; maybe TRBD1 (5 bases). V was clipped by 3 bases and J by 2 bases, with 6 bases between them. Germline lookup yields CDR1 LNHDA and CDR2 SQIVND (reference sequence). This CDR3 spans 13 amino acids.

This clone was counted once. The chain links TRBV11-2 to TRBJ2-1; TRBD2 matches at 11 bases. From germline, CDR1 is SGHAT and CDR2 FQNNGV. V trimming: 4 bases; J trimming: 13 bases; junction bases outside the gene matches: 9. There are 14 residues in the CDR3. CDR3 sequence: CASSWDGSGRVQFF. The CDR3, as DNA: TGTGCCAGCAGCTGGGACGGTAGCGGGAGGGTCCAGTTCTTC.

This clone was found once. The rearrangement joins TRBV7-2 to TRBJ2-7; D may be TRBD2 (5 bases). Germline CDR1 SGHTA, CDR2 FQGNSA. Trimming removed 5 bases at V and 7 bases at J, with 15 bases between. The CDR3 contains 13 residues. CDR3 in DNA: TGTGCCAGCAGCGCCGGTATCGAGCGGGAGCAGTACTTC. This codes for CASSAGIEREQYF.

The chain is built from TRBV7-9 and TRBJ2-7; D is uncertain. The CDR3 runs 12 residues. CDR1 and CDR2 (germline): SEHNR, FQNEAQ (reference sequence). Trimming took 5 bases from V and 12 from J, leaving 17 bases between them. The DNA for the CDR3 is TGTGCCAGCAGCCCCGGGTCGGGTTGTCGGTACTTC. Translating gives CASSPGSGCRYF.

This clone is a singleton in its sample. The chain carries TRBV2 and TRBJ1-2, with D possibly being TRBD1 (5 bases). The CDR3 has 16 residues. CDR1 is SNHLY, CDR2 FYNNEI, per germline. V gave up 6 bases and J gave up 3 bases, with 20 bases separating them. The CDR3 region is CASSLPPTTGDYGYTF. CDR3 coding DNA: TGTGCCAGCAGCCTCCCACCGACGACGGGGGACTATGGCTACACCTTC.

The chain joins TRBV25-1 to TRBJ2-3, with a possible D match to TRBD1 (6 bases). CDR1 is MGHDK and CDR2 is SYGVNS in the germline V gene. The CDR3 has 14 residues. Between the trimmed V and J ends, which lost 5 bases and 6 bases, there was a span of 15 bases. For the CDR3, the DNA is TGTGCCAGCAGTTGGGCAGGGGCTGCCGATACGCAGTATTTT. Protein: CASSWAGAADTQYF.

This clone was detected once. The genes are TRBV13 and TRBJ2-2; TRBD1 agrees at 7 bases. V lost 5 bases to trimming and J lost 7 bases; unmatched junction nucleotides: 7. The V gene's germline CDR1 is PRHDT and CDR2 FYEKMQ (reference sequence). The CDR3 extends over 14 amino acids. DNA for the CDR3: TGTGCCAGCAGCGCCAGACAGGGTCTCGGGGAGCTGTTTTTT. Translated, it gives CASSARQGLGELFF. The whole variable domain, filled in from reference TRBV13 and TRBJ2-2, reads AAGVIQSPRHLIKEKRETATLKCYPIPRHDTVYWYQQGPGQDPQFLISFYEKMQSDKGSIPDRFSAQQFSDYHSELNMSSLELGDSALYFCASSARQGLGELFFGEGSRLTVL.